The rows below give T cell receptor beta chains drawn from one sample of a study of blood T cell repertoires in COVID-19. Measured with immunoSEQ multiplex PCR; TCRdb has only the in-frame clones, and not every one. Seen here are about 68,000 clones, roughly 90% observed once, and the top ten hold 7.3%. The sequencing sample was made of peripheral blood. These receptors were collected from a man in his forties or fifties with COVID-19, enrolled during active disease. Both conserved end residues are part of each CDR3. The D gene is left open where the match is weak. Expanded clones get a size class; other rows say once, few or many, or leave the size out.

J: TRBJ1-5
V: TRBV30
size: .
D: .
CDR3: CAWSVWGGNQPQHF
DNA: TGTGCCTGGAGTGTATGGGGAGGCAATCAGCCCCAGCATTTT

J: TRBJ1-3
V: TRBV27
size: .
D: TRBD1
CDR3: CASSPQGSGNTIYF
DNA: TGTGCCAGCAGTCCACAGGGGTCTGGAAACACCATATATTTT

J: TRBJ2-1
V: TRBV2
size: .
D: TRBD2
CDR3: CASSAMGGSSNEQFF
DNA: TGTGCCAGCAGTGCTATGGGAGGGTCAAGCAATGAGCAGTTCTTC

J: TRBJ1-1
V: TRBV6-5
size: .
D: .
CDR3: CASSLAAGGNTEAFF
DNA: TGTGCCAGCAGCTTGGCCGCGGGCGGGAACACTGAAGCTTTCTTT

J: TRBJ2-1
V: TRBV4-2
size: .
D: .
CDR3: CASSQESGSEQFF
DNA: TGTGCCAGCAGCCAGGAGTCAGGGTCTGAGCAGTTCTTC

J: TRBJ2-3
V: TRBV5-1
size: .
D: TRBD2
CDR3: CASSLAPGLAGSTDTQYF
DNA: TGCGCCAGCAGCTTGGCCCCGGGACTAGCGGGGTCCACAGATACGCAGTATTTT

J: TRBJ1-2
V: TRBV12-5
size: .
D: .
CDR3: CASGYGHLYGYTF
DNA: TGTGCTAGTGGTTACGGACATCTCTATGGCTACACCTTC

J: TRBJ2-1
V: TRBV9
size: .
D: TRBD2
CDR3: CASSVTVAGEISSYNEQFF
DNA: TGTGCCAGCAGCGTAACAGTAGCGGGGGAGATAAGCTCCTACAATGAGCAGTTCTTC

J: TRBJ1-5
V: TRBV19
size: .
D: TRBD1
CDR3: CASTAGQGPFLASNQPQHF
DNA: TGTGCCAGTACCGCAGGACAGGGGCCCTTTTTAGCGAGCAATCAGCCCCAGCATTTT

J: TRBJ2-7
V: TRBV9
size: .
D: TRBD1
CDR3: CASSVAQGAYEQYF
DNA: TGTGCCAGCAGCGTAGCACAGGGGGCTTACGAGCAGTACTTC

J: TRBJ2-2
V: TRBV14
size: once
D: .
CDR3: CASSLTGARRELFF
DNA: TGTGCCAGCAGCCTGACGGGAGCCCGAAGGGAGCTGTTTTTT

J: TRBJ2-5
V: TRBV27
size: .
D: TRBD2
CDR3: CASSPRGLAGQETQYF
DNA: TGTGCCAGCAGTCCCCGTGGACTAGCGGGTCAAGAGACCCAGTACTTC

J: TRBJ2-2
V: TRBV27
size: .
D: TRBD2
CDR3: CASSLAGAANTGELFF
DNA: TGTGCCAGCAGTCTAGCGGGGGCTGCGAACACCGGGGAGCTGTTTTTT

J: TRBJ1-1
V: TRBV28
size: .
D: .
CDR3: CASSLTAGRAFF
DNA: TGTGCCAGCAGTTTGACGGCAGGTAGAGCTTTCTTT

J: TRBJ1-3
V: TRBV2
size: .
D: .
CDR3: CASSEREFSGNTIYF
DNA: TGTGCCAGCAGCGAGAGAGAGTTCTCTGGAAACACCATATATTTT

J: TRBJ1-1
V: TRBV5-1
size: .
D: .
CDR3: CASSLDRVDTEAFF
DNA: TGCGCCAGCAGCTTGGACAGGGTGGACACTGAAGCTTTCTTT

J: TRBJ2-3
V: TRBV19
size: .
D: .
CDR3: CASSKGGAPDTQYF
DNA: TGTGCCAGTAGCAAGGGGGGGGCCCCAGATACGCAGTATTTT

J: TRBJ2-3
V: TRBV6-1
size: .
D: .
CDR3: CASSEGSGTDTQYF
DNA: TGTGCCAGCAGTGAAGGGTCGGGGACAGATACGCAGTATTTT

J: TRBJ1-4
V: TRBV6-1
size: .
D: TRBD1
CDR3: CASSDGQEGYEKLFF
DNA: TGTGCCAGCAGTGACGGACAGGAGGGGTATGAAAAACTGTTTTTT

J: TRBJ1-2
V: TRBV6-6
size: .
D: TRBD1
CDR3: CASSPDRGRDGYTF
DNA: TGTGCCAGCAGCCCCGACAGGGGGCGAGATGGCTACACCTTC

J: TRBJ1-1
V: TRBV12-3/TRBV12-4
size: once
D: .
CDR3: CASSAQGNTEAFF
DNA: TGTGCCAGCAGTGCCCAGGGGAACACTGAAGCTTTCTTT

J: TRBJ2-7
V: TRBV6-2/TRBV6-3
size: once
D: .
CDR3: CASSHGVDYEQYF
DNA: TGTGCCAGCAGCCACGGGGTCGACTACGAGCAGTACTTC

J: TRBJ2-5
V: TRBV21-1
size: .
D: .
CDR3: CASSKREGGARWETQYF
DNA: TGTGCCAGCAGCAAGCGAGAAGGGGGCGCACGATGGGAGACCCAGTACTTC

J: TRBJ2-3
V: TRBV11-3
size: .
D: TRBD2
CDR3: CASSWRGATDTQYF
DNA: TGTGCCAGCAGCTGGCGGGGGGCTACAGATACGCAGTATTTT

J: TRBJ1-5
V: TRBV9
size: .
D: .
CDR3: CASSATDNQPQHF
DNA: TGTGCCAGCAGCGCTACAGATAATCAGCCCCAGCATTTT

J: TRBJ2-2
V: TRBV7-2
size: once
D: .
CDR3: CASSSHPSAGELFF
DNA: TGTGCCAGCAGCTCGCACCCTAGCGCCGGGGAGCTGTTTTTT

J: TRBJ2-7
V: TRBV28
size: .
D: TRBD1
CDR3: CASSGTGAFSSYEQYF
DNA: TGTGCCAGCAGTGGTACAGGGGCCTTCTCTTCCTACGAGCAGTACTTC

J: TRBJ2-7
V: TRBV5-4
size: .
D: TRBD1
CDR3: CASSAGTAVYEQYF
DNA: TGTGCCAGCAGCGCCGGGACAGCGGTCTACGAGCAGTACTTC

J: TRBJ1-4
V: TRBV5-6
size: .
D: TRBD1
CDR3: CASSTKAGTDSFNEKLFF
DNA: TGTGCCAGCAGCACAAAGGCCGGGACAGACAGCTTTAATGAAAAACTGTTTTTT

J: TRBJ2-3
V: TRBV5-4
size: once
D: TRBD2
CDR3: CASSLGAGLTDTQYF
DNA: TGTGCCAGCAGCTTGGGAGCGGGGCTCACAGATACGCAGTATTTT

J: TRBJ2-1
V: TRBV19
size: .
D: .
CDR3: CASSILRGGYNEQFF
DNA: TGTGCCAGTAGTATCCTGAGGGGGGGGTACAATGAGCAGTTCTTC

J: TRBJ1-3
V: TRBV4-2
size: once
D: TRBD1
CDR3: CASSQGADRGSGNTIYF
DNA: TGTGCCAGCAGCCAAGGGGCAGACAGGGGCTCTGGAAACACCATATATTTT

J: TRBJ2-2
V: TRBV9
size: .
D: TRBD1
CDR3: CASSVSGQGFSGELFF
DNA: TGTGCCAGCAGCGTGTCAGGACAGGGGTTTTCCGGGGAGCTGTTTTTT

J: TRBJ2-5
V: TRBV12-3/TRBV12-4
size: .
D: .
CDR3: CASLAAGAETQYF
DNA: TGTGCCAGCTTAGCGGCGGGGGCCGAGACCCAGTACTTC

J: TRBJ2-3
V: TRBV3-1/TRBV3-2
size: .
D: .
CDR3: CASSRGTPSDTQYF
DNA: TGTGCCAGCAGCCGCGGGACTCCGAGCGATACGCAGTATTTT

J: TRBJ2-3
V: TRBV19
size: .
D: TRBD2
CDR3: CASTPRGGAQDTQYF
DNA: TGTGCCAGTACCCCACGCGGGGGGGCACAAGATACGCAGTATTTT

J: TRBJ2-7
V: TRBV27
size: .
D: TRBD1
CDR3: CASSLVVGTGPTTQYF
DNA: TGTGCCAGCAGTTTAGTGGTCGGGACAGGGCCCACTACTCAGTACTTC

J: TRBJ2-3
V: TRBV19
size: .
D: .
CDR3: CASSPQAGTPDTQYF
DNA: TGTGCCAGTAGTCCCCAGGCTGGGACACCAGATACGCAGTATTTT

J: TRBJ2-2
V: TRBV27
size: .
D: TRBD2
CDR3: CASSFRTSLLAGELFF
DNA: TGTGCCAGCAGTTTTCGGACTAGCTTGTTAGCCGGGGAGCTGTTTTTT

J: TRBJ1-2
V: TRBV6-5
size: .
D: .
CDR3: CASSPGHNYGYTF
DNA: TGTGCCAGCAGCCCGGGACACAACTATGGCTACACCTTC

J: TRBJ2-2
V: TRBV10-3
size: .
D: .
CDR3: CAISGDSSNTGELFF
DNA: TGTGCCATCAGTGGCGACAGTTCGAACACCGGGGAGCTGTTTTTT

J: TRBJ1-4
V: TRBV4-1
size: .
D: .
CDR3: CASAGSPNEKLFF
DNA: TGCGCCAGCGCAGGGTCTCCTAATGAAAAACTGTTTTTT

J: TRBJ1-4
V: TRBV6-6
size: .
D: TRBD1
CDR3: CASSFSGTENEKLFF
DNA: TGTGCCAGCAGTTTTTCCGGGACAGAGAATGAAAAACTGTTTTTT

J: TRBJ2-1
V: TRBV25-1
size: .
D: TRBD2
CDR3: CASTGTSGGALNEQFF
DNA: TGTGCCAGCACCGGGACTAGCGGGGGGGCCTTAAATGAGCAGTTCTTC

J: TRBJ2-6
V: TRBV27
size: .
D: .
CDR3: CASSPLSGANVLTF
DNA: TGTGCCAGCAGTCCCCTCTCTGGGGCCAACGTCCTGACTTTC

J: TRBJ2-3
V: TRBV5-1
size: .
D: .
CDR3: CASSLGGADTQYF
DNA: TGCGCCAGCAGCTTAGGGGGGGCGGATACGCAGTATTTT

J: TRBJ2-7
V: TRBV30
size: .
D: TRBD1
CDR3: CAYDTGGWDEQYF
DNA: TGTGCCTATGATACAGGGGGCTGGGACGAGCAGTACTTC

J: TRBJ2-1
V: TRBV3-1/TRBV3-2
size: .
D: .
CDR3: CASSQDSREQFF
DNA: TGTGCCAGCAGCCAAGATAGCCGGGAGCAGTTCTTC

J: TRBJ1-1
V: TRBV10-3
size: .
D: .
CDR3: CAISPRGGTEAFF
DNA: TGTGCCATCAGTCCCCGGGGGGGGACTGAAGCTTTCTTT

J: TRBJ2-5
V: TRBV2
size: .
D: .
CDR3: CASSEGGPQETQYF
DNA: TGTGCCAGCAGTGAAGGCGGGCCCCAAGAGACCCAGTACTTC

J: TRBJ1-5
V: TRBV5-1
size: .
D: .
CDR3: CASSSTGDFDQPQHF
DNA: TGCGCCAGCAGCTCGACAGGCGATTTTGATCAGCCCCAGCATTTT

J: TRBJ2-1
V: TRBV7-2
size: few
D: TRBD2
CDR3: CASSLSGSGGASSYNEQFF
DNA: TGTGCCAGCAGCTTATCAGGTAGCGGGGGGGCGAGCTCCTACAATGAGCAGTTCTTC

J: TRBJ2-2
V: TRBV6-5
size: once
D: .
CDR3: CASSYSQGTIGELFF
DNA: TGTGCCAGCAGTTACTCCCAGGGAACGATCGGGGAGCTGTTTTTT

J: TRBJ2-1
V: TRBV19
size: .
D: TRBD2
CDR3: CASSSSGIYNEQFF
DNA: TGTGCCAGTAGTTCTAGCGGTATCTACAATGAGCAGTTCTTC

J: TRBJ1-2
V: TRBV3-1/TRBV3-2
size: .
D: .
CDR3: CASSLRGAYGYTF
DNA: TGTGCCAGCAGCCTCCGTGGGGCCTATGGCTACACCTTC